This T cell receptor (beta chain) stems from a study of blood T cells in healthy people across ages. Trimming shortened V by 5 bases and J by 3 bases, and 7 bases separated the two germline ends. The germline V gene encodes CDR1 SEHNR and CDR2 FQNEAQ (reference sequence). The CDR3 extends over 12 amino acids. It was with a sample-barcoded 5' primer and a J-beta primer mix that a second PCR of roughly 7 to 11 cycles was run. TCRdb reanalysed the 5' RACE reads using MiXCR and keeps one entry per CDR3 protein. The sample contains about 1.7 million distinct CDR3 sequences, about 30% of which appear only once.

J is TRBJ2-5 and V is TRBV7-9, with D unresolved. The sequence was obtained from a woman aged 30 to 39 in good health. The specimen sequenced was blood. CDR3 in amino acids: CASSQAKETQYF. The CDR3 bases are TGTGCCAGCAGCCAAGCAAAAGAGACCCAGTACTTC.